A single T cell receptor (beta chain) is shown here with its context. As handled by the study authors: Cell counts per sample came from amplifying reference gene primers. Sequencing was performed with immunoSEQ multiplex PCR; in TCRdb, only in-frame clones are kept and a portion is missing. V, J and clone size are taken as reported in that table, and D and trimming were inferred from the DNA itself. The sample holds 200,000 to 250,000 clones, approximately 90% seen once. The data are from a study of blood T cell repertoires in COVID-19. Study-level information: The United States, Italy and Spain were the sources of the acute and convalescent COVID-19 samples. Nucleic acid was either cDNA or gDNA, and it came from T cells, B-cell-depleted T cells, or PBMCs.

V was clipped by 3 bases and J by 0 bases, with 8 bases between them. Germline V gene lookup returns CDR1 KGHSH and CDR2 LQKENI. This CDR3 spans 15 amino acids. Enrolled during active infection, Seattle patients were then followed longitudinally. The rearrangement uses TRBV18 and TRBJ2-2; unclear D gene. The receptor comes from a man aged 60 to 69 with COVID-19, enrolled during active disease. Sequencing input: peripheral blood. CDR3 bases: TGTGCCAGCTCACCCCGTGAGTCGAACACCGGGGAGCTGTTTTTT. This encodes CASSPRESNTGELFF.